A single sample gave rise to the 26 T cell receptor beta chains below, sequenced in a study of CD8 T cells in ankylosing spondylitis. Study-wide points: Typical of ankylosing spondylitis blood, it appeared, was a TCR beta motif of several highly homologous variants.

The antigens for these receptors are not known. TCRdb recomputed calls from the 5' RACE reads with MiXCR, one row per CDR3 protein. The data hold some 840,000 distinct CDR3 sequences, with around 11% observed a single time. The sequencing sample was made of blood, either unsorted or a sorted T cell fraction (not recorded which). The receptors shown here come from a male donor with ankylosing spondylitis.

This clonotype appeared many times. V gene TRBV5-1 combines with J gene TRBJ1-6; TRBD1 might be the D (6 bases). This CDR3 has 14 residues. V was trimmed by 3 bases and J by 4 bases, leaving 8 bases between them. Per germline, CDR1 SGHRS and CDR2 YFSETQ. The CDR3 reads CASSSGQYNSPLHF. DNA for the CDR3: TGCGCCAGCAGCTCGGGACAATATAATTCACCCCTCCACTTT.

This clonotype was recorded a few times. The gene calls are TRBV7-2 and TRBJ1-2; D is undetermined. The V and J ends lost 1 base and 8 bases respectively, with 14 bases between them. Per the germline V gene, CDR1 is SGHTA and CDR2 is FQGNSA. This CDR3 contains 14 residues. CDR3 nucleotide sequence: TGTGCCAGCAGCTTAGTGGGCTCTGGCCGGGGCTACACCTTC. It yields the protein CASSLVGSGRGYTF.

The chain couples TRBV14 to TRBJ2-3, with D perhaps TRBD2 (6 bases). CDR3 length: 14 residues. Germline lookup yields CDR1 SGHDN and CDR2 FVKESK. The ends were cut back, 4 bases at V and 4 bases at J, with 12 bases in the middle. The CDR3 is CASSRGTAADTQYF. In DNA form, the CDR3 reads TGTGCCAGCAGCCGCGGGACCGCAGCAGATACGCAGTATTTT. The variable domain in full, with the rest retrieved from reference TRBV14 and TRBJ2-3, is EAGVTQFPSHSVIEKGQTVTLRCDPISGHDNLYWYRRVMGKEIKFLLHFVKESKQDESGMPNNRFLAERTGGTYSTLKVQPAELEDSGVYFCASSRGTAADTQYFGPGTRLTVL.

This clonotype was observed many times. The CDR3 loop reads CASSLQGMNTEAFF. The CDR3 DNA reads TGCGCCAGCAGCTTACAGGGCATGAACACTGAAGCTTTCTTT. The chain carries TRBV5-1 and TRBJ1-1; weak D call: TRBD1 (6 bases). The CDR3 is 14 amino acids. The V end lost 2 bases, the J end lost 0 bases, and 8 bases lay between the germline ends. Germline CDR1 and CDR2: SGHRS and YFSETQ. Variable domain in full (rest from reference TRBV5-1 and TRBJ1-1): KAGVTQTPRYLIKTRGQQVTLSCSPISGHRSVSWYQQTPGQGLQFLFEYFSETQRNKGNFPGRFSGRQFSNSRSEMNVSTLELGDSALYLCASSLQGMNTEAFFGQGTRLTVV.

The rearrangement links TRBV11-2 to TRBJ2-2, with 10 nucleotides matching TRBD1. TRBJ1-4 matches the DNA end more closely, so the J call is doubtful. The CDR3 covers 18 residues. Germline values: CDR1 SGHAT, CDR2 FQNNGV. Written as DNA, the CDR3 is TGTGCCAGCAGCTTCGTCTTCCCGGGACAGGGGAGAAGGGAAAAACTGTTTTTT. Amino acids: CASSFVFPGQGRREKLFF.

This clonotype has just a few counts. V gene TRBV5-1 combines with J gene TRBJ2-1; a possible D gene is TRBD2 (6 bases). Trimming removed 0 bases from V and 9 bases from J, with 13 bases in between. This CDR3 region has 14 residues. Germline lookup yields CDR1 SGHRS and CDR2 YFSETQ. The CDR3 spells CASSLEGGGSEQFF. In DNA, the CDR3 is TGCGCCAGCAGCTTGGAGGGTGGAGGGAGTGAGCAGTTCTTC.

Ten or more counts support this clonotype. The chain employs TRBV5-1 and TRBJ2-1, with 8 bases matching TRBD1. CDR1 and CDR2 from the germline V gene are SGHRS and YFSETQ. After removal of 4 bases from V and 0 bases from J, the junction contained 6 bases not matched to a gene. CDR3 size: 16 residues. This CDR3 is CASSVRTGSSYNEQFF. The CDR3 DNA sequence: TGCGCCAGCAGCGTTAGGACAGGGAGCTCCTACAATGAGCAGTTCTTC.

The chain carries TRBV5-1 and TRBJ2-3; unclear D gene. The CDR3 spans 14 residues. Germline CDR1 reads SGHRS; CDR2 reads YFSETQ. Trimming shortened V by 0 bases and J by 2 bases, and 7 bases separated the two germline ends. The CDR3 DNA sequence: TGCGCCAGCAGCTTGGGGGCTCCCACAGATACGCAGTATTTT. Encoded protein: CASSLGAPTDTQYF.

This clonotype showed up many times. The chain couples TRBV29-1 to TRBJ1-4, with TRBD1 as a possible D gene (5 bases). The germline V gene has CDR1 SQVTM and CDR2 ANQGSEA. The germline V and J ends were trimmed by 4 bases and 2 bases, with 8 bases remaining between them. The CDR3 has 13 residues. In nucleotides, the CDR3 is TGCAGCGTTGGTTGGGGGACTAATGAAAAACTGTTTTTT. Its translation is CSVGWGTNEKLFF.

CDR3 in amino acids: CASSVVQGSTGELFF. The CDR3 nucleotides read TGTGCCAGCAGCGTAGTGCAGGGAAGCACCGGGGAGCTGTTTTTT. V is TRBV9 and J is TRBJ2-2, with a possible D match to TRBD1 (5 bases). Per the germline V gene, CDR1 is SGDLS and CDR2 is YYNGEE. The CDR3 length is 15 residues. The germline V and J ends were trimmed by 0 bases and 4 bases, with 10 bases remaining between them.

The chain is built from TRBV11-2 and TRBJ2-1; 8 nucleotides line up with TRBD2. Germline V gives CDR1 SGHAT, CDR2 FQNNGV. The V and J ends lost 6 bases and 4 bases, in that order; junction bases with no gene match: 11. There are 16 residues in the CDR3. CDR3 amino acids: CASRKGRAGGYNEQFF. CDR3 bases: TGTGCCAGCAGAAAGGGAAGGGCGGGAGGTTACAATGAGCAGTTCTTC.

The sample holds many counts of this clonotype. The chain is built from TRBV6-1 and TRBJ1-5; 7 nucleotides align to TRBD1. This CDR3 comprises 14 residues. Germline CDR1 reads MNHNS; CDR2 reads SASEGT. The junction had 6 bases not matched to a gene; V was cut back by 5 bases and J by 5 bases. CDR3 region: CASSRTGPDQPQHF. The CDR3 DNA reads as TGTGCCAGCAGTCGGACAGGCCCCGATCAGCCCCAGCATTTT.

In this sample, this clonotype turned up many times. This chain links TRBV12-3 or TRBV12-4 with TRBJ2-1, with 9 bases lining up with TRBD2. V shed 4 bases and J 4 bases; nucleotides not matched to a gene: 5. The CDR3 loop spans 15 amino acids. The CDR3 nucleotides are TGTGCCAGCAGTTCCTCTAGCGGGGCTTACAATGAGCAGTTCTTC. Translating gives CASSSSSGAYNEQFF.

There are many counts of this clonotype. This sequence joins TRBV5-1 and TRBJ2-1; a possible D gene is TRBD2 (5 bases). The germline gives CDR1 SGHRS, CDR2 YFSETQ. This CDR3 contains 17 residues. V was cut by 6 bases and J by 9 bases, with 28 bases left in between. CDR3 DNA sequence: TGCGCCAGCACCAATCGCCCTCCTGGGCTAGCAGGTAGTGAGCAGTTCTTC. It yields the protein CASTNRPPGLAGSEQFF. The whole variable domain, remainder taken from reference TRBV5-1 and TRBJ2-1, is KAGVTQTPRYLIKTRGQQVTLSCSPISGHRSVSWYQQTPGQGLQFLFEYFSETQRNKGNFPGRFSGRQFSNSRSEMNVSTLELGDSALYLCASTNRPPGLAGSEQFFGPGTRLTVL.

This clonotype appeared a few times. The CDR3 reads CSATTSGTREGEQFF. CDR3 bases: TGCAGTGCCACGACTAGCGGGACCCGGGAGGGTGAGCAGTTCTTC. The chain recombines TRBV20-1 with TRBJ2-1; 11 positions match TRBD2. This CDR3 spans 15 amino acids. Germline lookup yields CDR1 DFQATT and CDR2 SNEGSKA (reference sequence). V lost 6 bases, J lost 9 bases, and 13 bases stayed unmatched.

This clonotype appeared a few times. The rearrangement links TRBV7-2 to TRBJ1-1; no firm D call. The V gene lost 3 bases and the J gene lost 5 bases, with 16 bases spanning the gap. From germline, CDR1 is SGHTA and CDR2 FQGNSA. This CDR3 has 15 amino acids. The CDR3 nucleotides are TGTGCCAGCAGCTTGTTGGTTTCGCTCGGGACTGAAGCTTTCTTT. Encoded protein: CASSLLVSLGTEAFF.

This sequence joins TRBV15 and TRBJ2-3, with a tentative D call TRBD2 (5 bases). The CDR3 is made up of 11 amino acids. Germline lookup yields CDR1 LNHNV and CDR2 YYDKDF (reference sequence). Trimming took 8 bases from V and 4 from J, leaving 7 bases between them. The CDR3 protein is CATRGADTQYF. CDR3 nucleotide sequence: TGTGCCACCCGGGGAGCAGATACGCAGTATTTT.

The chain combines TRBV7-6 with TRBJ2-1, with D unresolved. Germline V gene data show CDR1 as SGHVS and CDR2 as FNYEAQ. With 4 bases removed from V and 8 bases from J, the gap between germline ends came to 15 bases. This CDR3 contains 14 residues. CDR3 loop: CASSSLKRMHEQFF. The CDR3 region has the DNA TGTGCCAGCAGCTCCCTTAAAAGAATGCATGAGCAGTTCTTC.

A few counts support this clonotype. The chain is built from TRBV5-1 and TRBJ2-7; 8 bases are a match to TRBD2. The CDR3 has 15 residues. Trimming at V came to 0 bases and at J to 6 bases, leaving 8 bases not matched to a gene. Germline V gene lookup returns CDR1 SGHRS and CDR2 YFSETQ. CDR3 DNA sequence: TGCGCCAGCAGCTTGGACCGCGCGGGAGGAAGCGAGCAGTACTTC. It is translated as CASSLDRAGGSEQYF.

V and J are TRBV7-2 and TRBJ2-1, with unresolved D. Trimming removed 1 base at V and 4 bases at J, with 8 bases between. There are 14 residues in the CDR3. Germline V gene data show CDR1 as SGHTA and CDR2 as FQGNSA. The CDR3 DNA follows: TGTGCCAGCAGCTTAGGTCCCTTATACAATGAGCAGTTCTTC. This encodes CASSLGPLYNEQFF.

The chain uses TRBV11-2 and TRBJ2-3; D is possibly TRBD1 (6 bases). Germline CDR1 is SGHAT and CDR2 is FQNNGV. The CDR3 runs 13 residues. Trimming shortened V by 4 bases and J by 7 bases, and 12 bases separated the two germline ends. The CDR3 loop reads CASSSYRVNTQYF. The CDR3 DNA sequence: TGTGCCAGCAGCTCCTACAGGGTGAATACGCAGTATTTT.

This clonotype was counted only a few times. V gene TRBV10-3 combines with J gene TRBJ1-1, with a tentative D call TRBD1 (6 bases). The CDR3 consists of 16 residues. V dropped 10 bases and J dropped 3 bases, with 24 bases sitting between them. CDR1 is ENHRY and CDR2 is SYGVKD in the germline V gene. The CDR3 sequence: CATQQGLGGIHTEAFF. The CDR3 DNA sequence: TGTGCCACCCAGCAGGGGCTTGGAGGTATTCACACTGAAGCTTTCTTT.

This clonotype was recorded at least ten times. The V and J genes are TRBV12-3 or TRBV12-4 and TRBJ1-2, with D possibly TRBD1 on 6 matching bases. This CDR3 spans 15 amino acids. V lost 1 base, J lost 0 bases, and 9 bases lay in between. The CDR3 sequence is CASSLGWTANYGYTF. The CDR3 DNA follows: TGTGCCAGCAGTTTAGGCTGGACAGCTAACTATGGCTACACCTTC.

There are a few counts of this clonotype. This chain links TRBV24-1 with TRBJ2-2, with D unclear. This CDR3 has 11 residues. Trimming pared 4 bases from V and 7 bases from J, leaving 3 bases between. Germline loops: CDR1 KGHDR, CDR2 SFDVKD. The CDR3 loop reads CATSDNGELFF. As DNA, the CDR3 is TGTGCCACCAGTGACAACGGGGAGCTGTTTTTT.

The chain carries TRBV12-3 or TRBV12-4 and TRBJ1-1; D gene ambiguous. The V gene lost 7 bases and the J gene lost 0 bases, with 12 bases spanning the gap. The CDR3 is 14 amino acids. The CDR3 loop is CASTRGRMNTEAFF. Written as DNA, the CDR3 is TGTGCCAGCACCCGCGGGAGGATGAACACTGAAGCTTTCTTT.

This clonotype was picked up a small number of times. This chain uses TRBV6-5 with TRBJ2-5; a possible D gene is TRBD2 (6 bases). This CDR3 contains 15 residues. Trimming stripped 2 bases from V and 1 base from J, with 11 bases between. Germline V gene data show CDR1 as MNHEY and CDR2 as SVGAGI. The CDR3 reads CASSYDSGFQETQYF. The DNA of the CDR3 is TGTGCCAGCAGTTACGATAGCGGTTTCCAAGAGACCCAGTACTTC.